Below are 8 T cell receptor beta chains sequenced from a single sample in a study of PD-1 blockade in classical Hodgkin lymphoma. Every patient was affected by relapse after autologous stem cell transplantation, while exposure to brentuximab vedotin was not uniform. Method: immunoSEQ multiplex PCR; TCRdb's copy keeps in-frame clones and lacks some. The sample carries about 97,000 clones, around 80% recorded once. The material was peripheral blood mononuclear cells (PBMCs), obtained at baseline. The receptors derive from a human donor with classical Hodgkin lymphoma.

This sequence joins TRBV2 and TRBJ1-3; D uncertain. Germline lookup yields CDR1 SNHLY and CDR2 FYNNEI. V dropped 2 bases and J dropped 9 bases, with 11 bases sitting between them. The CDR3 consists of 13 residues. The CDR3 here is CASSEPRWGTIYF. As DNA, the CDR3 is TGTGCCAGCAGTGAACCCCGATGGGGCACCATATATTTT.

The chain links TRBV6-6 to TRBJ1-5, with D possibly TRBD1 on 5 matching bases. The CDR3 runs 13 residues. The germline V and J ends were trimmed by 3 bases and 6 bases, with 9 bases remaining between them. Germline loops: CDR1 MNHNY, CDR2 SVGAGI (reference sequence). CDR3: CASSYWGPQPQHF. CDR3 DNA: TGTGCCAGCAGTTATTGGGGACCTCAGCCCCAGCATTTT.

This clone was counted only a few times. This chain links TRBV5-1 with TRBJ2-3, with 7 bases aligning to TRBD2. Germline assignment: CDR1 SGHRS and CDR2 YFSETQ. The CDR3 runs 14 residues. With V trimmed by 0 bases and J by 4 bases, 2 bases remained unmatched. The CDR3 DNA reads as TGCGCCAGCAGCTTGGTTGCGGGAGCAGATACGCAGTATTTT. It yields the protein CASSLVAGADTQYF.

This clone has just a few counts. V and J are TRBV28 and TRBJ1-1; possibly TRBD1 for D (5 bases). CDR1 is MDHEN and CDR2 is SYDVKM in the germline V gene. The CDR3 consists of 15 residues. Trimming removed 6 bases at V and 8 bases at J, with 22 bases between. DNA of the CDR3: TGTGCCAGCAGCCCGCCAGCCCAAAGAGACAGCGAAGCTTTCTTT. Encoded protein: CASSPPAQRDSEAFF. The full variable domain, in which reference TRBV28 and TRBJ1-1 provide the parts outside the CDR3, is DVKVTQSSRYLVKRTGEKVFLECVQDMDHENMFWYRQDPGLGLRLIYFSYDVKMKEKGDIPEGYSVSREKKERFSLILESASTNQTSMYLCASSPPAQRDSEAFFGQGTRLTVV.

This sequence joins TRBV5-1 and TRBJ2-5; D is unclear. Germline lookup yields CDR1 SGHRS and CDR2 YFSETQ. V gave up 4 bases and J gave up 2 bases, with 12 bases separating them. The CDR3 extends over 14 amino acids. The chain's CDR3 is CASSGGPGQETQYF. Written as DNA, the CDR3 is TGCGCCAGCAGCGGCGGTCCCGGGCAAGAGACCCAGTACTTC. Full variable domain (missing parts from reference TRBV5-1 and TRBJ2-5): KAGVTQTPRYLIKTRGQQVTLSCSPISGHRSVSWYQQTPGQGLQFLFEYFSETQRNKGNFPGRFSGRQFSNSRSEMNVSTLELGDSALYLCASSGGPGQETQYFGPGTRLLVL.

V and J are TRBV18 and TRBJ2-1; no reliable D call. This CDR3 contains 13 residues. Deletions cut 1 base from V and 6 bases from J, with 7 bases between. Germline loops: CDR1 KGHSH, CDR2 LQKENI. The CDR3 sequence is CASSPLERNEQFF. DNA for the CDR3: TGTGCCAGCTCACCACTGGAACGCAATGAGCAGTTCTTC.

The chain is built from TRBV5-1 and TRBJ2-1; D gene unclear. CDR1 and CDR2 from the germline V gene are SGHRS and YFSETQ. Trimming pared 0 bases from V and 10 bases from J, leaving 11 bases between. The CDR3 is 13 residues long. CDR3 loop: CASSLVAIREQFF. The CDR3 DNA is TGCGCCAGCAGCTTGGTTGCGATCAGGGAGCAGTTCTTC.

The rearrangement joins TRBV10-3 to TRBJ2-7, with unresolved D. Per the germline V gene, CDR1 is ENHRY and CDR2 is SYGVKD. There are 13 residues in the CDR3. V lost 2 bases to trimming and J lost 6 bases, with 11 bases between them. CDR3 DNA: TGTGCCATCAGTGAGGAGAGAATGGGCGAGCAGTACTTC. Residues: CAISEERMGEQYF.